The clone carrying this T cell receptor beta chain showed up just once. These data originate in a study of blood T cell repertoires in COVID-19. Study summary: PBMCs, B-cell-depleted T cells, or T cells provided the cDNA or gDNA that made up the material.

Original analysis: The authors estimated nucleated cell counts from reference gene primer amplification. Only in-frame clones appear in the TCRdb table, and some are missing; sequencing was by immunoSEQ multiplex PCR. V and J calls plus clone size are reproduced from that table; the DNA served to infer D and trimming. Among about 390,000 clones listed, more than 70% were seen once. V lost 5 bases to trimming and J lost 12 bases, with 14 bases between them. The CDR3 is made up of 11 amino acids. CDR1 is SEHNR and CDR2 is FQNEAQ in the germline V gene (reference sequence). Seattle researchers signed up patients amid active infection and tracked them longitudinally.

The source is an older woman with COVID-19, enrolled during active disease. The J gene is TRBJ2-7, the V gene TRBV7-9; TRBD1 might be the D (5 bases). The specimen sequenced was peripheral blood. DNA of the CDR3: TGTGCCAGCAGCCCCAGACAGCATTTGTACTTC. It yields the protein CASSPRQHLYF.